This is a list of T cell receptor beta chains from one sample in a study of identical twins. TCRdb re-derived calls from the 5' RACE reads in MiXCR, one entry per CDR3 protein. The sample yields 1,800,000 or so distinct CDR3 sequences, around 33% seen once. Sequencing was carried out using cord blood. All receptors derive from a newborn girl in good health. Both conserved end residues are part of each CDR3. A D gene is named only where the DNA matches it firmly. The size entry is marked missing in some rows and otherwise reads once, few, many or a size class.

j_gene,d_gene,v_gene,len,abundance,CDR3aa,CDR3nt
TRBJ2-1,TRBD2,TRBV4-1,17,.,CASSRGTSVGSYNEQFF,TGCGCCAGCAGCCGGGGGACTAGCGTGGGTTCCTACAATGAGCAGTTCTTC
TRBJ2-7,TRBD1,TRBV20-1,15,.,CSASLGQGASYEQYF,TGCAGTGCTAGCTTGGGACAGGGGGCTTCCTACGAGCAGTACTTC
TRBJ2-7,.,TRBV20-1,12,.,CSARVYIGEQYF,TGCAGTGCTAGAGTCTATATTGGCGAGCAGTACTTC
TRBJ2-7,TRBD2,TRBV2,17,few,CASRFRPGLGNTYEQYF,TGTGCCAGCAGGTTTCGACCGGGACTAGGTAATACCTACGAGCAGTACTTC
TRBJ2-2,.,TRBV6-2/TRBV6-3,19,.,CASSTAPVPGTQNTGELFF,TGTGCCAGCAGTACCGCACCAGTCCCCGGGACCCAGAACACCGGGGAGCTGTTTTTT
TRBJ1-3,.,TRBV4-2,16,few,CASGDTGPLSGNTIYF,TGTGCCAGCGGTGATACAGGTCCCCTCTCTGGAAACACCATATATTTT
TRBJ1-5,.,TRBV28,14,.,CASSIVISNQPQHF,TGTGCCAGCAGTATAGTGATTAGCAATCAGCCCCAGCATTTT
TRBJ2-3,.,TRBV29-1,13,.,CSVGLAHLITQYF,TGCAGCGTAGGGCTAGCCCACCTTATCACGCAGTATTTT
TRBJ2-7,.,TRBV6-2/TRBV6-3,14,few,CASSSRGSPYEQYF,TGTGCCAGCAGTTCCCGGGGTAGCCCCTACGAGCAGTACTTC
TRBJ1-6,.,TRBV20-1,11,.,CSVGINSPLHF,TGCAGTGTTGGAATAAATTCACCCCTCCACTTT
TRBJ2-7,TRBD2,TRBV28,17,few,CASSSPGLAGVFNEQYF,TGTGCCAGCAGTTCGCCGGGACTAGCGGGAGTTTTCAATGAGCAGTACTTC
TRBJ1-5,TRBD1,TRBV20-1,15,few,CSARYRTGPYQPQHF,TGCAGTGCTAGATACAGGACAGGGCCCTATCAGCCCCAGCATTTT
TRBJ1-1,.,TRBV2,13,.,CASNSGSRTEAFF,TGTGCCAGCAACTCGGGGTCCCGCACTGAAGCTTTCTTT
TRBJ1-1,TRBD1,TRBV27,17,few,CASTFRLTSTGKTEAFF,TGTGCCAGCACCTTCCGCCTTACATCGACAGGGAAGACTGAAGCTTTCTTT
TRBJ1-2,.,TRBV6-1,12,.,CASGEARVGYTF,TGTGCCAGCGGTGAAGCGAGGGTGGGCTACACCTTC
TRBJ2-1,TRBD2,TRBV11-2,15,.,CASRSLAGGRNEQFF,TGTGCCAGCAGGAGCCTAGCGGGGGGGCGCAATGAGCAGTTCTTC
TRBJ2-1,.,TRBV20-1,9,few,CSAQMRQFF,TGCAGTGCTCAAATGAGGCAGTTCTTC
TRBJ2-5,.,TRBV29-1,12,.,CSVSRFQEAQYF,TGCAGCGTTTCCAGGTTTCAAGAGGCCCAGTACTTC
TRBJ2-7,.,TRBV3-1,14,.,CANSQEAGSYEQYF,TGTGCCAACAGCCAGGAGGCAGGTTCCTACGAGCAGTACTTC
TRBJ1-1,.,TRBV7-9,14,few,CASSSYDRNTEAFF,TGTGCCAGCAGCTCGTACGACAGGAACACTGAAGCTTTCTTT
TRBJ2-7,.,TRBV6-2/TRBV6-3,12,.,CASTGGRNEQYF,TGTGCCAGCACCGGGGGTCGTAACGAGCAGTACTTC
TRBJ2-2,TRBD1,TRBV12-3/TRBV12-4,15,.,CASRDRGVEAGELFF,TGTGCCTCCAGGGACAGGGGGGTGGAAGCCGGGGAGCTGTTTTTT